One sample yielded the 2 T cell receptor beta chains listed below, sequenced in a study of response to subunit inactivated influenza vaccine. In TCRdb, the RT-PCR reads were re-called with MiXCR into one record per CDR3 protein. In the table there are about 190,000 distinct CDR3 sequences, under 15% of which are singletons. The sample consisted of CD8+ T cells sorted from PBMCs, taken about 5 days after vaccination. Receptor source: a man over 45 who received an inactivated influenza vaccine.

The chain has TRBV4-2 and TRBJ1-4, with D tentatively TRBD1 (5 bases). Trimming took off 1 base at V and 7 bases at J, with 16 bases between the two ends. Germline V gene lookup returns CDR1 LGHNA and CDR2 YNFKEQ. The length of the CDR3 is 16 residues. The CDR3 coding sequence is TGTGCCAGCAGCCAAGGGGAGACCCTGCAGGGTGAAAAACTGTTTTTT. Protein: CASSQGETLQGEKLFF.

J is TRBJ1-6 and V is TRBV5-8, with D possibly being TRBD1 (5 bases). The germline V gene has CDR1 SGHTS and CDR2 YDEGEE. V shed 5 bases and J shed 7 bases, with 16 bases lying between them. CDR3 length: 15 residues. The CDR3: CASRSIRDANSPLHF. The DNA for the CDR3 is TGTGCCAGCAGGTCGATCCGGGACGCCAATTCACCCCTCCACTTT.